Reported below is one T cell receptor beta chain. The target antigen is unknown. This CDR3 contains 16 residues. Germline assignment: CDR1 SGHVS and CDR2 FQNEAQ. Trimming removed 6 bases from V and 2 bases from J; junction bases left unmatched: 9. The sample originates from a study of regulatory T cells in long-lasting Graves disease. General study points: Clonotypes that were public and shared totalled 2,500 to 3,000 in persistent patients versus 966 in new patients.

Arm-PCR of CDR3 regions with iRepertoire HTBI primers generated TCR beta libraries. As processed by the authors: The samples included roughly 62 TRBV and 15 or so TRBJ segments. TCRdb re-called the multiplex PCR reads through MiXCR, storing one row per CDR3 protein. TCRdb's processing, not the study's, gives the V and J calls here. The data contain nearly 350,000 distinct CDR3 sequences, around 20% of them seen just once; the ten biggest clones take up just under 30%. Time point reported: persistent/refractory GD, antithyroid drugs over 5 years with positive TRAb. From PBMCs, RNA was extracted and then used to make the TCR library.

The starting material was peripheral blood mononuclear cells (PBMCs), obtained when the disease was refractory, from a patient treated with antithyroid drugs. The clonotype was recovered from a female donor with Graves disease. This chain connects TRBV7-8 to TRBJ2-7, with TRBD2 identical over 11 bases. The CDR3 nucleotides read TGTGCCAGCAGGGAATCACTAGCGGGGGCCCCCTACGAGCAGTACTTC. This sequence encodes CASRESLAGAPYEQYF.